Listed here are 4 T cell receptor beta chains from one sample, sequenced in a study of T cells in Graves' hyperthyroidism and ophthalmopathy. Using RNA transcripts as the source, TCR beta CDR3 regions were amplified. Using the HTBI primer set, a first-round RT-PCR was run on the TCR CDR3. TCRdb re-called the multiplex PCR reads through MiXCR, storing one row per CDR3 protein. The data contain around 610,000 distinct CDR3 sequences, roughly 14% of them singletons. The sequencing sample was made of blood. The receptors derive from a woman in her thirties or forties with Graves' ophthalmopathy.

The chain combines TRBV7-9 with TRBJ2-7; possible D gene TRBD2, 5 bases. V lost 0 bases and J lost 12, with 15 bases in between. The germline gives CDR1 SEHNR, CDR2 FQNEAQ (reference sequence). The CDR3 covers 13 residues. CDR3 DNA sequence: TGTGCCAGCAGCTTAGCGGACTCGACCTGGGTGTACTTC. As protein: CASSLADSTWVYF.

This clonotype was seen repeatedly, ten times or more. DNA of the CDR3: TGTGCCAGCAGCTTAGTCGGCCCGCCCTCCTCCATCGAGCAGTACTTC. Its translation: CASSLVGPPSSIEQYF. The chain couples TRBV11-3 to TRBJ2-7; D call uncertain. CDR1 and CDR2 (germline): SGHNT, YENEEA. The V gene lost 1 base and the J gene lost 6 bases, with 19 bases spanning the gap. The CDR3 has 16 residues.

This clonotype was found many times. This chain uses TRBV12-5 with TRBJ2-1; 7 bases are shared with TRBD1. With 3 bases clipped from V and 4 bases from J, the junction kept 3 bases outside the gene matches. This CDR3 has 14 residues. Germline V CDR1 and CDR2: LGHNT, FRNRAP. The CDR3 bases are TGTGCTAGTGGTTTCACACAGGGGTACAATGAGCAGTTCTTC. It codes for CASGFTQGYNEQFF.

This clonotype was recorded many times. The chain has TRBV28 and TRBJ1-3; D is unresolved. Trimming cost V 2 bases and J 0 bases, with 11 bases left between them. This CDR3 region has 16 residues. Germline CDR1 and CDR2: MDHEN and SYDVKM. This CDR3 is CASSLPGAHSGNTIYF. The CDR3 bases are TGTGCCAGCAGTTTACCCGGCGCCCACTCTGGAAACACCATATATTTT. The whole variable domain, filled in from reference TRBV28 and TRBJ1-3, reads DVKVTQSSRYLVKRTGEKVFLECVQDMDHENMFWYRQDPGLGLRLIYFSYDVKMKEKGDIPEGYSVSREKKERFSLILESASTNQTSMYLCASSLPGAHSGNTIYFGEGSWLTVV.